Following are 27 T cell receptor beta chains from one sample sequenced in a study of blood T cell repertoires in COVID-19. Profiled with immunoSEQ multiplex PCR; TCRdb holds only in-frame clones, not every one. The data contain around 250,000 clones, approximately 88% of them singletons. Sequenced input: peripheral blood. The receptor source for this set is a woman in her 70s with COVID-19, enrolled during active disease.

J is TRBJ2-5 and V is TRBV5-1; TRBD2 might be the D (5 bases). The length of the CDR3 is 15 residues. V shed 0 bases and J shed 5 bases, with 14 bases lying between them. Germline lookup yields CDR1 SGHRS and CDR2 YFSETQ. The CDR3 reads CASSLVQRRGETQYF. In DNA form, the CDR3 reads TGCGCCAGCAGCTTGGTTCAACGTCGAGGGGAGACCCAGTACTTC.

The chain couples TRBV5-1 to TRBJ1-1; no clear D gene. The CDR3 loop spans 15 amino acids. V shed 1 base and J shed 0 bases, with 10 bases lying between them. Per the germline V gene, CDR1 is SGHRS and CDR2 is YFSETQ. The CDR3: CASSLYVSMNTEAFF. CDR3 in DNA: TGCGCCAGCAGCTTGTATGTGTCTATGAACACTGAAGCTTTCTTT.

The sample holds one count of this clone. Other DNA variants within this sample encode the same CDR3. The rearrangement joins TRBV2 to TRBJ1-4, with 11 nucleotides matching TRBD1. The CDR3 covers 15 residues. In germline, CDR1 is SNHLY, CDR2 FYNNEI. V dropped 1 base and J dropped 7; count of bases not matched to a gene: 2. The CDR3: CASSEGGQGGEKLFF. The CDR3 nucleotides read TGTGCCAGCAGTGAAGGGGGACAGGGGGGTGAAAAACTGTTTTTT.

A single count supports this clone. The genes are TRBV19 and TRBJ2-7; D gene ambiguous. Germline V CDR1 and CDR2: LNHDA, SQIVND (reference sequence). The CDR3 is made up of 9 amino acids. The CDR3 DNA sequence: TGTGCTTGGCCCTACGAGCAGTACTTC. Translation: CAWPYEQYF. The entire variable domain, with the rest obtained from reference TRBV19 and TRBJ2-7, is as follows: DGGITQSPKYLFRKEGQNVTLSCEQNLNHDAMYWYRQDPGQGLRLIYYSQIVNDFQKGDIAEGYSVSREKKESFPLTVTSAQKNPTAFYLCAWPYEQYFGPGTRLTVT.

The chain recombines TRBV28 with TRBJ1-5; D not certain. Germline loops: CDR1 MDHEN, CDR2 SYDVKM. Trimming took off 3 bases at V and 1 base at J, with 16 bases between the two ends. This CDR3 is built from 17 residues. DNA of the CDR3: TGTGCCAGCAGTTTTAGGGCCCGAGGGTACAGCAATCAGCCCCAGCATTTT. It yields the protein CASSFRARGYSNQPQHF. Full variable domain (rest looked up from reference TRBV28 and TRBJ1-5): DVKVTQSSRYLVKRTGEKVFLECVQDMDHENMFWYRQDPGLGLRLIYFSYDVKMKEKGDIPEGYSVSREKKERFSLILESASTNQTSMYLCASSFRARGYSNQPQHFGDGTRLSIL.

The chain employs TRBV28 and TRBJ2-2; D remains unclear. V lost 6 bases and J lost 5, with 7 bases in between. This CDR3 contains 12 residues. Germline V gives CDR1 MDHEN, CDR2 SYDVKM. The CDR3 region is CASSLRTGELFF. Here the CDR3 DNA reads TGTGCCAGCAGCCTACGTACCGGGGAGCTGTTTTTT.

The CDR3 protein is CASSIAGGSSGGITGELFF. In DNA form, the CDR3 reads TGTGCCAGTAGTATAGCGGGGGGAAGTTCGGGAGGTATCACCGGGGAGCTGTTTTTT. The chain uses TRBV19 and TRBJ2-2; 7 positions match TRBD2. Looked up from germline, CDR1 is LNHDA and CDR2 is SQIVND (reference sequence). J gave up 4 bases and V 1 base, and 15 bases lay outside the gene matches. The CDR3 extends over 19 amino acids. Filled out from reference TRBV19 and TRBJ2-2, the complete variable domain reads DGGITQSPKYLFRKEGQNVTLSCEQNLNHDAMYWYRQDPGQGLRLIYYSQIVNDFQKGDIAEGYSVSREKKESFPLTVTSAQKNPTAFYLCASSIAGGSSGGITGELFFGEGSRLTVL.

The chain combines TRBV10-3 with TRBJ2-2; tentative D call: TRBD1 (5 bases). Per germline, CDR1 ENHRY and CDR2 SYGVKD. V was shortened by 0 bases and J by 6 bases, with 5 bases between the two germline ends. This CDR3 comprises 13 residues. This CDR3 reads CAISESGPGELFF. CDR3 DNA sequence: TGTGCCATCAGTGAGTCGGGGCCCGGGGAGCTGTTTTTT.

The rearrangement joins TRBV7-6 to TRBJ1-6; D gene uncertain. Germline CDR1 is SGHVS and CDR2 is FNYEAQ. The CDR3 has 15 amino acids. V gave up 8 bases and J gave up 5 bases, with 16 bases separating them. CDR3 sequence (DNA): TGTGCCAGCGCCGCGGGCCCTGGGAATAATTCACCCCTCCACTTT. Protein: CASAAGPGNNSPLHF.

This chain connects TRBV7-2 to TRBJ1-1; tentative D call: TRBD1 (5 bases). Trimming shortened V by 5 bases and J by 4 bases, and 17 bases separated the two germline ends. The CDR3 contains 15 residues. Germline loops: CDR1 SGHTA, CDR2 FQGNSA. The CDR3 DNA reads TGTGCCAGCAGCAGAGTATGGGGGGGTTCCACTGAAGCTTTCTTT. It specifies CASSRVWGGSTEAFF.

The chain joins TRBV5-4 to TRBJ1-6; the D is unclear. Deletions cut 4 bases from V and 8 bases from J, with 10 bases between. The CDR3 contains 13 residues. In germline, CDR1 is SGHNT, CDR2 YYREEE (reference sequence). CDR3 sequence reads: CASSPSGDSPLHF. In DNA form, the CDR3 reads TGTGCCAGCAGCCCCTCCGGGGATTCACCCCTCCACTTT.

The chain joins TRBV11-3 to TRBJ1-4; weak D call: TRBD1 (5 bases). This CDR3 has 17 residues. CDR1 and CDR2 (germline): SGHNT, YENEEA. V lost 5 bases to trimming and J lost 7 bases, with 23 bases between them. The CDR3 bases are TGTGCCAGCAGCGTAACGGGGACCGCAGTGGGGGGTGAAAAACTGTTTTTT. Its translation is CASSVTGTAVGGEKLFF. The complete variable domain, with remaining parts taken from reference TRBV11-3 and TRBJ1-4, reads EAGVVQSPRYKIIEKKQPVAFWCNPISGHNTLYWYLQNLGQGPELLIRYENEEAVDDSQLPKDRFSAERLKGVDSTLKIQPAELGDSAVYLCASSVTGTAVGGEKLFFGSGTQLSVL.

This rearrangement joins TRBV9 to TRBJ1-2; D ambiguous. This CDR3 is built from 13 residues. V shed 4 bases and J shed 7 bases, with 14 bases lying between them. Germline CDR1 SGDLS, CDR2 YYNGEE. CDR3 bases: TGTGCCAGCAGCTTTGGCTTGGAGGCTGGCTACACCTTC. It specifies CASSFGLEAGYTF.

This clone appeared a single time. The rearrangement uses TRBV28 and TRBJ1-1; 9 bases map to TRBD1. The CDR3 runs to 15 residues. Germline V CDR1 and CDR2: MDHEN, SYDVKM. Trimming cost V 6 bases and J 0 bases; bases outside gene matches: 5. This CDR3 is CASRTGGDVNTEAFF. As DNA, the CDR3 is TGTGCCAGCAGGACAGGGGGGGACGTGAACACTGAAGCTTTCTTT.

This clone showed up just a few times. This chain links TRBV11-2 with TRBJ2-7; D may be TRBD1 (5 bases). This CDR3 has 15 residues. V was pared by 5 bases and J by 3 bases, with 17 bases between. Per the germline V gene, CDR1 is SGHAT and CDR2 is FQNNGV. In DNA form, the CDR3 reads TGTGCCAGCAGCAGTATTAGGACACGCATCTACGAGCAGTACTTC. This codes for CASSSIRTRIYEQYF.

The chain couples TRBV18 to TRBJ1-1; D may be TRBD1 (6 bases). V lost 3 bases and J lost 0, with 11 bases in between. Germline CDR1 reads KGHSH; CDR2 reads LQKENI. The CDR3 runs to 15 residues. The chain's CDR3 is CASSPKDRMNTEAFF. The CDR3 DNA is TGTGCCAGCTCACCCAAGGACAGAATGAACACTGAAGCTTTCTTT.

This chain links TRBV11-2 with TRBJ2-1; 7 positions agree with TRBD2. This CDR3 spans 17 amino acids. V shed 2 bases and J 6 bases; nucleotides not matched to a gene: 13. Looked up from germline, CDR1 is SGHAT and CDR2 is FQNNGV. The CDR3 DNA reads TGTGCCAGCAGCTTAATCCTAGCGGCCACCTCGGCCAATGAGCAGTTCTTC. This encodes CASSLILAATSANEQFF.

J is TRBJ2-7 and V is TRBV6-1; tentative D call: TRBD1 (6 bases). Germline CDR1 MNHNS, CDR2 SASEGT. The CDR3 runs 12 residues. Trimming took off 3 bases at V and 4 bases at J, with 7 bases between the two ends. CDR3 region: CASSDRGYEQYF. The CDR3, as DNA: TGTGCCAGCAGTGACAGGGGATACGAGCAGTACTTC.

This clone qualifies as medium-sized (0.01 to 0.1%). DNA of the CDR3: TGTGCCAGCAGCCCGGGGCCGGGAGCGGGAGAGCTCTCCTACGAGCAGTACTTC. Amino acids: CASSPGPGAGELSYEQYF. V is TRBV7-2 and J is TRBJ2-7, with TRBD2 matching 8 bases. Trimming removed 5 bases from V and 0 bases from J; junction bases left unmatched: 15. The length of the CDR3 is 18 residues. From germline, CDR1 is SGHTA and CDR2 FQGNSA.

CDR3 in DNA: TGTGCCAGCAACCGGGACAGTACCTACGAGCAGTACTTC. As protein: CASNRDSTYEQYF. This chain joins TRBV2 and TRBJ2-7; 7 bases agree with TRBD1. The CDR3 totals 13 residues. The V gene end was trimmed by 7 bases and the J gene end by 2 bases; junction bases not matched to a gene: 5. The germline CDR1 and CDR2 sequences are SNHLY and FYNNEI.

This clone was seen just once. The rearrangement joins TRBV6-5 to TRBJ1-3; a possible D gene is TRBD1 (6 bases). CDR1 is MNHEY, CDR2 SVGAGI, per germline. This CDR3 has 14 residues. Between the trimmed V and J ends, which lost 5 bases and 4 bases, there was a span of 12 bases. The DNA of the CDR3 is TGTGCCAGCAGTCTACAGGGTTCAGGAAACACCATATATTTT. Its protein is CASSLQGSGNTIYF.

V and J are TRBV6-1 and TRBJ2-2; perhaps TRBD2 as D (6 bases). Germline V CDR1 and CDR2: MNHNS, SASEGT. The V gene lost 2 bases and the J gene lost 6 bases, with 13 bases spanning the gap. This CDR3 spans 15 amino acids. CDR3 sequence: CASSELTGAAGELFF. The CDR3 DNA reads as TGTGCCAGCAGTGAATTGACGGGAGCGGCCGGGGAGCTGTTTTTT.

The chain is built from TRBV9 and TRBJ2-2, with D perhaps matching TRBD1 (6 bases). Per the germline V gene, CDR1 is SGDLS and CDR2 is YYNGEE. This CDR3 has 17 amino acids. Trimming removed 3 bases from V and 8 bases from J, with 23 bases in between. The CDR3 DNA is TGTGCCAGCAGCGCAAACAGGGCGGGTGGAACTCCTGGGGAGCTGTTTTTT. Protein product: CASSANRAGGTPGELFF.

The chain carries TRBV7-3 and TRBJ2-5, with 8 bases aligning to TRBD2. CDR3 size: 15 residues. From germline, CDR1 is SGHTA and CDR2 FQGTGA. With V trimmed by 3 bases and J by 5 bases, 8 bases remained unmatched. CDR3 nucleotide sequence: TGTGCCAGCAGCTTTAGCGGGATCAGTGAGGAGACCCAGTACTTC. It codes for CASSFSGISEETQYF.

The J gene is TRBJ2-7, the V gene TRBV7-8; D call uncertain. The germline V and J ends were trimmed by 5 bases and 0 bases, with 5 bases remaining between them. From germline, CDR1 is SGHVS and CDR2 FQNEAQ. This CDR3 spans 12 amino acids. DNA of the CDR3: TGTGCCAGCAGCGAGAGCTCCTACGAGCAGTACTTC. Translated, it gives CASSESSYEQYF.

The chain links TRBV18 to TRBJ1-2, with unresolved D. The germline V gene has CDR1 KGHSH and CDR2 LQKENI. The CDR3 is made up of 15 amino acids. The V end was cut by 5 bases, the J end by 1 base, with 14 bases between. Here the CDR3 DNA reads TGTGCCAGCTCAGTACAGAGCTATGGTAACTATGGCTACACCTTC. Residues: CASSVQSYGNYGYTF.

The V call is TRBV5-1, the J call TRBJ2-5, with 11 bases lining up with TRBD2. The germline CDR1 and CDR2 sequences are SGHRS and YFSETQ. The length of the CDR3 is 15 residues. V lost 4 bases and J lost 3; bases outside the gene matches: 5. CDR3 region: CASSSSGRAEETQYF. CDR3 sequence (DNA): TGCGCCAGCAGCAGTAGCGGGAGGGCCGAAGAGACCCAGTACTTC.